This T cell receptor (beta chain) was captured in a study of blood T cell repertoires in COVID-19. Overall study context: Spain, Italy and the United States supplied samples that represented acute and convalescent COVID-19.

CDR3 length: 14 amino acids. The V gene's germline CDR1 is ENHRY and CDR2 SYGVKD. The V gene end was trimmed by 3 bases and the J gene end by 5 bases; junction bases not matched to a gene: 6. Authors' processing steps: Nucleated cell counts were estimated from reference gene primer amplification. Some clones are missing from TCRdb's copy, which holds only in-frame ones; the method was immunoSEQ multiplex PCR. The V and J calls and the clone size are those of that table, but D and trimming were determined from the DNA. The data show tens of thousands of clones, with 80% to 90% seen just once and 3.2% held by the top ten.

This TCR was recovered from a middle-aged man with active COVID-19. The specimen sequenced was peripheral blood. The rearrangement links TRBV10-3 to TRBJ2-5; 7 positions agree with TRBD2. In DNA form, the CDR3 reads TGTGCCATCAGTGACGGGGAGGGTTTCGAGACCCAGTACTTC. Protein sequence: CAISDGEGFETQYF.